This entry lists 18 T cell receptor beta chains sequenced from one sample in a study of blood T cell repertoires in COVID-19 (dated by TCRdb to the early 2020s). Library creation used the immunoSEQ multiplex PCR assay. Sourced from immuneACCESS, this table was stored by TCRdb with only in-frame sequences that have V and J called. A share of the clones is absent; for the studies checked, an unresolved V gene accounts for under half, and the remainder has no known explanation. The sample contains more than 300,000 clones, approximately 90% of them found a single time. The ten largest clones take up less than 4% of the sample. Input material: PBMCs or T cells enriched from blood (not recorded which). The receptors were sampled from a woman in her twenties or thirties who had been exposed to COVID-19.

The chain is built from TRBV3-1 (or the pseudogene TRBV3-2) and TRBJ1-5, with D possibly matching TRBD1 (6 bases). In germline, CDR1 is LGHDT, CDR2 YNNKEL (reference sequence). Trimming shortened V by 4 bases and J by 1 base, and 17 bases separated the two germline ends. The CDR3 has 17 residues. CDR3 in amino acids: CASSPRSTGSSNQPQHF. CDR3 nucleotides: TGTGCCAGCAGCCCGCGATCAACAGGGTCCAGCAATCAGCCCCAGCATTTT.

This chain links TRBV30 with TRBJ2-3; 8 bases fit TRBD1. This CDR3 has 14 amino acids. Germline loops: CDR1 GTSNPN, CDR2 SVGIG (reference sequence). After removal of 0 bases from V and 1 base from J, the junction contained 0 bases not matched to a gene. The CDR3 DNA reads as TGTGCCTGGAGTGTACAGGGGGGCACAGATACGCAGTATTTT. Its protein product is CAWSVQGGTDTQYF.

The chain recombines TRBV6-5 with TRBJ2-7, with D possibly matching TRBD1 (6 bases). The CDR3 is 12 amino acids. Germline V CDR1 and CDR2: MNHEY, SVGAGI. Trimming shortened V by 8 bases and J by 1 base, and 9 bases separated the two germline ends. The CDR3 coding sequence is TGTGCCAGCTCAGGGACATCCTACGAGCAGTACTTC. Encoded protein: CASSGTSYEQYF.

The chain has TRBV7-6 and TRBJ2-3; 10 nucleotides align to TRBD1. CDR3 length: 15 residues. V shed 7 bases and J 4 bases; nucleotides not matched to a gene: 8. Germline CDR1 is SGHVS and CDR2 is FNYEAQ. CDR3 sequence: CASTRDRGQADTQYF. The CDR3 DNA is TGTGCCAGCACCAGAGACAGGGGGCAAGCAGATACGCAGTATTTT.

V usage is TRBV7-3 and J usage is TRBJ2-7; 8 bases map to TRBD2. CDR3 length equals 13 residues. The germline V gene has CDR1 SGHTA and CDR2 FQGTGA. The CDR3 DNA is TGTGCTAGCGCGGGGGGACCCTCCTACGAGCAGTACTTC. Translating gives CASAGGPSYEQYF. Full variable domain (outside the CDR3, taken from reference TRBV7-3 and TRBJ2-7): GAGVSQTPSNKVTEKGKYVELRCDPISGHTALYWYRQSLGQGPEFLIYFQGTGAADDSGLPNDRFFAVRPEGSVSTLKIQRTERGDSAVYLCASAGGPSYEQYFGPGTRLTVT.

This chain joins TRBV10-3 and TRBJ1-4; D is unclear. Per the germline V gene, CDR1 is ENHRY and CDR2 is SYGVKD. V was trimmed by 1 base and J by 2 bases, leaving 11 bases between them. This CDR3 has 16 amino acids. As DNA, the CDR3 is TGTGCCATCAGTGAGTTGGCAGTCAGGACTAATGAAAAACTGTTTTTT. Its translation is CAISELAVRTNEKLFF.

The chain joins TRBV4-3 to TRBJ1-6, with 8 bases matching TRBD1. The trim removed 4 bases at V and 9 bases at J, leaving 5 bases unmatched. Per the germline V gene, CDR1 is LGHNA and CDR2 is YSLEER. The CDR3 runs 14 residues. Here the CDR3 reads CASSPDRGGSPLHF. CDR3 DNA sequence: TGCGCCAGCAGCCCCGACAGGGGCGGTTCACCCCTCCACTTT.

The J gene is TRBJ1-1, the V gene TRBV6-5; a possible D gene is TRBD1 (5 bases). CDR3 size: 13 residues. V shed 7 bases and J shed 7 bases, with 16 bases lying between them. Per the germline V gene, CDR1 is MNHEY and CDR2 is SVGAGI. The CDR3 protein is CASNLLGGIEAFF. The CDR3 nucleotides are TGTGCCAGCAACCTTTTGGGGGGGATTGAAGCTTTCTTT.

The V gene is TRBV25-1, the J gene TRBJ2-3; possible D gene TRBD1, 6 bases. Trimming pared 2 bases from V and 2 bases from J, leaving 11 bases between. This CDR3 is built from 15 residues. CDR1 is MGHDK and CDR2 is SYGVNS in the germline V gene. The CDR3 reads CASSEPAGATDTQYF. DNA for the CDR3: TGTGCCAGCAGTGAACCCGCAGGGGCCACAGATACGCAGTATTTT. Using reference TRBV25-1 and TRBJ2-3 for the parts outside the CDR3, the full variable domain is EADIYQTPRYLVIGTGKKITLECSQTMGHDKMYWYQQDPGMELHLIHYSYGVNSTEKGDLSSESTVSRIRTEHFPLTLESARPSHTSQYLCASSEPAGATDTQYFGPGTRLTVL.

The rearrangement uses TRBV19 and TRBJ2-7; the match to TRBD1 covers 7 bases. The CDR3 runs 13 residues. V shed 5 bases and J 5 bases; nucleotides not matched to a gene: 6. Germline V gene sequence: CDR1 LNHDA, CDR2 SQIVND (reference sequence). In nucleotides, the CDR3 is TGTGCCAGTAGTTACGACAGGGATGACGAGCAGTACTTC. This gives the protein CASSYDRDDEQYF.

The chain has TRBV21-1 and TRBJ1-5; no check of the table's D call, TRBD1, against the DNA was made. TRBV21-1 is noted as a pseudogene. There are 15 residues in the CDR3. The CDR3 spells CASSPEGDGNQPQHF. CDR3 nucleotide sequence: TGTGCCAGCAGCCCCGAGGGGGATGGCAATCAGCCCCAGCATTTT.

The CDR3 DNA reads as TGCGCCAGCGGAGGGATGACCCGGGGGGCGGATGGCTACACCTTC. Translating gives CASGGMTRGADGYTF. The chain links TRBV4-1 to TRBJ1-2; D is possibly TRBD1 (6 bases). This CDR3 contains 15 residues. Germline CDR1 MGHRA, CDR2 YSYEKL. V gave up 8 bases and J gave up 6 bases, with 22 bases separating them.

The rearrangement links TRBV13 to TRBJ1-2; 8 nucleotides align to TRBD1. The V segment lost 2 bases and the J segment 5 bases; nucleotides outside the gene matches: 4. The germline CDR1 and CDR2 sequences are PRHDT and FYEKMQ (reference sequence). This CDR3 spans 14 amino acids. The CDR3 region is CASSLSRGHYGYTF. CDR3 nucleotides: TGTGCCAGCAGCTTAAGCAGGGGGCATTATGGCTACACCTTC.

V is TRBV3-1 (or the pseudogene TRBV3-2) and J is TRBJ2-1, with 7 nucleotides matching TRBD2. Per germline, CDR1 LGHDT and CDR2 YNNKEL (reference sequence). Trimming at V came to 3 bases and at J to 4 bases, leaving 9 bases not matched to a gene. The CDR3 totals 16 residues. This CDR3 is CASSHRASGQYNEQFF. The CDR3 DNA is TGTGCCAGCAGCCATAGGGCTAGCGGACAATACAATGAGCAGTTCTTC.

The rearrangement joins TRBV6-5 to TRBJ1-1, with a tentative D call TRBD1 (6 bases). CDR1 is MNHEY, CDR2 SVGAGI, per germline. The V gene lost 8 bases and the J gene lost 1 base, with 14 bases spanning the gap. The CDR3 runs to 14 residues. This CDR3 is CASSRDIQNTEAFF. The CDR3 nucleotides are TGTGCCAGCTCAAGGGACATCCAGAACACTGAAGCTTTCTTT.

J is TRBJ1-1 and V is TRBV9; D is uncertain. The CDR3 totals 13 residues. Germline V gene lookup returns CDR1 SGDLS and CDR2 YYNGEE. V was cut by 0 bases and J by 3 bases, with 6 bases left in between. The CDR3 DNA sequence: TGTGCCAGCAGCGTAGCTACCTACACTGAAGCTTTCTTT. Translation: CASSVATYTEAFF.

The chain uses TRBV6-5 and TRBJ1-2; 7 nucleotides agree with TRBD1. This CDR3 contains 14 residues. The ends lost 4 bases at V and 4 bases at J; junction bases unmatched: 6. Germline V CDR1 and CDR2: MNHEY, SVGAGI. The chain's CDR3 is CASSFRTGRYGYTF. In DNA form, the CDR3 reads TGTGCCAGCAGTTTCCGGACAGGCCGCTATGGCTACACCTTC.

V and J are TRBV19 and TRBJ1-2; weak D call: TRBD1 (6 bases). The CDR3 covers 14 residues. Germline CDR1 reads LNHDA; CDR2 reads SQIVND (reference sequence). The V end lost 10 bases, the J end lost 2 bases, and 17 bases lay between the germline ends. In nucleotides, the CDR3 is TGTGCCACAATTGCAGGGGAAGCAAACTATGGCTACACCTTC. Translating it yields CATIAGEANYGYTF.